This TCR beta chain emerged from a study of T cells in Graves' hyperthyroidism and ophthalmopathy. Remarks on this clonotype: Its matching antigen is unknown.

RNA transcripts gave rise to amplified TCR beta CDR3 regions. HTBI primers were the set used in a first-round RT-PCR of the TCR CDR3. TCRdb reanalysed the multiplex PCR reads using MiXCR and keeps one entry per CDR3 protein. The profile shows roughly 700,000 distinct CDR3 sequences, 13% to 15% of them singletons. Study results and limitations: Ophthalmopathy was distinguished from stable hyperthyroidism by 13 V-J signatures.

Graves' hyperthyroidism qualified as stable when ophthalmopathy did not progress within 18 months. The study enrolled patients aged 18 to 65 with newly diagnosed hyperthyroidism of under 2 months' duration. PBMCs came from 10 ml fresh peripheral blood. Germline V gene sequence: CDR1 LNHDA, CDR2 SQIVND (reference sequence). Trimming at V came to 6 bases and at J to 1 base, leaving 7 bases not matched to a gene. There are 16 residues in the CDR3. The chain joins TRBV19 to TRBJ2-1; 9 bases match TRBD2. The sequence was obtained from a woman between 18 and 29 years old with Graves' hyperthyroidism. The sequenced sample was blood. CDR3: CASRQTSGWSYNEQFF. CDR3 coding DNA: TGTGCCAGTAGGCAGACTAGCGGATGGTCCTACAATGAGCAGTTCTTC.